The 23 T cell receptor beta chains below come from one sample, sequenced in a study of blood T cell repertoires in COVID-19. The table came from immunoSEQ multiplex PCR; TCRdb's copy has only in-frame clones and leaves some out. Among 250,000 or so clones listed, approximately 85% were seen once. The source material was peripheral blood. Every receptor here comes from a woman between 65 and 79 years old with acute or convalescent COVID-19.

The chain uses TRBV28 and TRBJ1-2; TRBD1 matches at 7 bases. Germline CDR1 and CDR2: MDHEN and SYDVKM. The CDR3 length is 14 residues. The trim removed 8 bases at V and 10 bases at J, leaving 16 bases unmatched. CDR3 coding DNA: TGTGCCAGCTCCGTCCCGTACAGGGGAGAGGACTACACCTTC. It is translated as CASSVPYRGEDYTF.

The chain uses TRBV20-1 and TRBJ1-2, with D possibly matching TRBD1 (5 bases). Germline V gene sequence: CDR1 DFQATT, CDR2 SNEGSKA (reference sequence). The CDR3 has 12 residues. Trimming stripped 5 bases from V and 4 bases from J, with 11 bases between. The CDR3 DNA is TGCAGTGCTGGTGACAGTCTCTATGGCTACACCTTC. Translation: CSAGDSLYGYTF.

This chain connects TRBV27 to TRBJ2-5, with TRBD2 identical over 13 bases. The CDR3 is made up of 16 amino acids. Per germline, CDR1 MNHEY and CDR2 SMNVEV (reference sequence). The V and J ends lost 7 bases and 4 bases, in that order; junction bases with no gene match: 9. For the CDR3, the DNA is TGTGCCAGCACCAAAGGGACTAGCGGGACGGGAGAGACCCAGTACTTC. Amino acid sequence: CASTKGTSGTGETQYF.

V and J are TRBV11-3 and TRBJ1-3; no reliable D call. The CDR3 is made up of 12 amino acids. Trimming took 3 bases from V and 2 from J, leaving 2 bases between them. Germline V gene sequence: CDR1 SGHNT, CDR2 YENEEA. Here the CDR3 reads CASSFTGNTIYF. CDR3 in DNA: TGTGCCAGCAGCTTCACTGGAAACACCATATATTTT.

This clone was seen only once. This chain uses TRBV16 with TRBJ1-4, with a weak D call TRBD1 (5 bases). The CDR3 spans 13 residues. V dropped 3 bases and J dropped 7 bases, with 9 bases sitting between them. CDR1 and CDR2 from the germline V gene are KGHSY and FQNENV. The CDR3 region is CASSQGTLEKLFF. CDR3 in DNA: TGTGCCAGCAGCCAGGGGACTCTTGAAAAACTGTTTTTT. Looking up the rest from reference TRBV16 and TRBJ1-4 gives the full variable domain: GEEVAQTPKHLVRGEGQKAKLYCAPIKGHSYVFWYQQVLKNEFKFLISFQNENVFDETGMPKERFSAKCLPNSPCSLEIQATKLEDSAVYFCASSQGTLEKLFFGSGTQLSVL.

The chain couples TRBV5-5 to TRBJ2-1; no firm D call. This CDR3 region has 14 residues. V lost 0 bases and J 2 bases, leaving 6 bases between the germline ends. CDR1 and CDR2 from the germline V gene are SGHKS and YYEKEE (reference sequence). The CDR3 region has the DNA TGTGCCAGCAGCTTGGACATTGCCTACAATGAGCAGTTCTTC. Protein product: CASSLDIAYNEQFF.

This chain connects TRBV6-2 or TRBV6-3 to TRBJ2-1, with 10 bases aligning to TRBD2. This CDR3 contains 16 residues. V was clipped by 3 bases and J by 9 bases; unmatched bases: 11. Germline CDR1 is MNHEY and CDR2 is SVGEGT. The CDR3 DNA reads TGTGCCAGCAGTTATAGAGCGGGGGGGTCCCCCCGTGAGCAGTTCTTC. Translation gives CASSYRAGGSPREQFF.

V gene TRBV27 combines with J gene TRBJ1-2; D not resolved. There are 13 residues in the CDR3. The germline V gene has CDR1 MNHEY and CDR2 SMNVEV (reference sequence). V was shortened by 2 bases and J by 8 bases, with 12 bases between the two germline ends. CDR3 bases: TGTGCCAGCAGTTTAAGCAGCAGGCAGGGCTACACCTTC. It translates to CASSLSSRQGYTF.

The CDR3 nucleotides read TGCGCCAGCAGCCAGGCAGACAGCCTATTCTATGGCTACACCTTC. This translates into CASSQADSLFYGYTF. J is TRBJ1-2 and V is TRBV4-1, with D possibly TRBD1 on 5 matching bases. Germline V gene lookup returns CDR1 MGHRA and CDR2 YSYEKL. This CDR3 comprises 15 residues. V shed 3 bases and J shed 4 bases, with 15 bases lying between them.

The rearrangement uses TRBV4-3 and TRBJ2-2; possible D gene TRBD2, 6 bases. The CDR3 has 13 residues. V was cut by 3 bases and J by 17 bases, with 19 bases left in between. The germline V gene encodes CDR1 LGHNA and CDR2 YSLEER. The DNA of the CDR3 is TGCGCCAGCAGCCAGGGATACACCGGGACTCCCTTTTTT. Translated, it gives CASSQGYTGTPFF.

CDR3 nucleotide sequence: TGTGCCAGCAGCCAAGGGACAGGGAATGAAAAACTGTTTTTT. It translates to CASSQGTGNEKLFF. The chain is built from TRBV7-9 and TRBJ1-4; 9 bases match TRBD1. J gave up 5 bases and V 5 bases, and 3 bases lay outside the gene matches. The CDR3 runs to 14 residues. The V gene's germline CDR1 is SEHNR and CDR2 FQNEAQ (reference sequence). Combining the CDR3 with reference TRBV7-9 and TRBJ1-4 gives the whole variable domain DTGVSQNPRHKITKRGQNVTFRCDPISEHNRLYWYRQTLGQGPEFLTYFQNEAQLEKSRLLSDRFSAERPKGSFSTLEIQRTEQGDSAMYLCASSQGTGNEKLFFGSGTQLSVL.

The chain links TRBV27 to TRBJ1-2; D is unresolved. Per germline, CDR1 MNHEY and CDR2 SMNVEV (reference sequence). This CDR3 has 14 residues. With 2 bases removed from V and 0 bases from J, the gap between germline ends came to 7 bases. The CDR3: CASSLKGANYGYTF. The CDR3 DNA sequence: TGTGCCAGCAGTTTAAAGGGAGCTAACTATGGCTACACCTTC.

The chain combines TRBV11-2 with TRBJ1-1; tentative D call: TRBD1 (6 bases). CDR3 length: 14 amino acids. V dropped 4 bases and J dropped 1 base, with 10 bases sitting between them. Germline loops: CDR1 SGHAT, CDR2 FQNNGV. The CDR3 DNA sequence: TGTGCCAGCAGCTCAGGACAGTCGAACACTGAAGCTTTCTTT. Its translation: CASSSGQSNTEAFF. Full variable domain (rest looked up from reference TRBV11-2 and TRBJ1-1): EAGVAQSPRYKIIEKRQSVAFWCNPISGHATLYWYQQILGQGPKLLIQFQNNGVVDDSQLPKDRFSAERLKGVDSTLKIQPAKLEDSAVYLCASSSGQSNTEAFFGQGTRLTVV.

This clone has a single count. The J gene is TRBJ1-1, the V gene TRBV18, with 12 bases aligning to TRBD1. Unmatched junction bases numbered 2, after V lost 3 bases and J lost 6 bases. The CDR3 runs 14 residues. Germline CDR1 is KGHSH and CDR2 is LQKENI. This chain's CDR3 is CASSPGQGAPEAFF. As DNA, the CDR3 is TGTGCCAGCTCACCGGGACAGGGGGCGCCTGAAGCTTTCTTT.

This chain connects TRBV24-1 to TRBJ2-3, with 9 nucleotides matching TRBD1. The CDR3 consists of 16 residues. Germline V gives CDR1 KGHDR, CDR2 SFDVKD. J was trimmed by 0 bases and V by 2 bases; bases with no gene match: 2. The CDR3 DNA reads as TGTGCCACCAGTGATTACGGGACAGGGAGCACAGATACGCAGTATTTT. This sequence encodes CATSDYGTGSTDTQYF.

The chain has TRBV7-2 and TRBJ2-7, with 11 bases matching TRBD2. The trim removed 4 bases at V and 4 bases at J, leaving 9 bases unmatched. CDR1 and CDR2 from the germline V gene are SGHTA and FQGNSA. The CDR3 has 16 amino acids. As DNA, the CDR3 is TGTGCCAGCAGCTGGATCCTAGCGGGGGGCGGTTACGAGCAGTACTTC. Translation gives CASSWILAGGGYEQYF.

The rearrangement uses TRBV5-6 and TRBJ1-5, with 7 bases identical to TRBD1. The germline CDR1 and CDR2 sequences are SGHDT and YYEEEE. The V gene end was trimmed by 4 bases and the J gene end by 0 bases; junction bases not matched to a gene: 7. CDR3 length equals 16 residues. CDR3 coding DNA: TGTGCCAGCAGCAAGGGACAGTTTCATAGCAATCAGCCCCAGCATTTT. This sequence encodes CASSKGQFHSNQPQHF.

This clone came up once. The chain recombines TRBV24-1 with TRBJ2-1; a weak D match, TRBD1 (5 bases). The V and J ends lost 5 bases and 10 bases respectively, with 14 bases between them. Germline-derived CDR1 and CDR2 are KGHDR and SFDVKD. CDR3 length: 13 amino acids. The DNA of the CDR3 is TGTGCCACCAGTGTCCAGGGTGCAGGCGAGCAGTTCTTC. It translates to CATSVQGAGEQFF.

The chain combines TRBV4-3 with TRBJ1-2; D not certain. The CDR3 is made up of 15 amino acids. The V end lost 1 base, the J end lost 0 bases, and 9 bases lay between the germline ends. Germline V CDR1 and CDR2: LGHNA, YSLEER. DNA of the CDR3: TGCGCCAGCAGCCAAGTTTCAGGTACTAACTATGGCTACACCTTC. Translating it yields CASSQVSGTNYGYTF.

V and J are TRBV7-2 and TRBJ2-7; the D is unclear. The germline V gene has CDR1 SGHTA and CDR2 FQGNSA. This CDR3 has 12 amino acids. The V gene lost 1 base and the J gene lost 3 bases, with 4 bases spanning the gap. DNA of the CDR3: TGTGCCAGCAGCTTAGTTCGCTACGAGCAGTACTTC. Protein sequence: CASSLVRYEQYF. Combining the CDR3 with reference TRBV7-2 and TRBJ2-7 gives the whole variable domain GAGVSQSPSNKVTEKGKDVELRCDPISGHTALYWYRQSLGQGLEFLIYFQGNSAPDKSGLPSDRFSAERTGGSVSTLTIQRTQQEDSAVYLCASSLVRYEQYFGPGTRLTVT.

The chain links TRBV2 to TRBJ2-7; 10 positions agree with TRBD1. J lost 5 bases, V lost 4 bases, and 23 bases had no gene match. In germline, CDR1 is SNHLY, CDR2 FYNNEI. The CDR3 totals 20 residues. The CDR3 loop is CASSGVALGQGHVGDDEQYF. In DNA form, the CDR3 reads TGTGCCAGCAGTGGGGTGGCATTGGGACAGGGGCACGTCGGGGATGACGAGCAGTACTTC.

The J gene is TRBJ2-7, the V gene TRBV18, with TRBD1 identical over 10 bases. The CDR3 runs to 14 residues. From germline, CDR1 is KGHSH and CDR2 LQKENI. Germline trimming cut 3 bases from V and 4 bases from J; bases unmatched to any gene: 3. The chain's CDR3 is CASSPDRGSYEQYF. The CDR3 DNA is TGTGCCAGCTCACCGGACAGGGGGAGTTACGAGCAGTACTTC.

The rearrangement joins TRBV5-1 to TRBJ2-3; TRBD2 is a possible D gene (5 bases). This CDR3 is built from 13 residues. V was pared by 2 bases and J by 3 bases, with 7 bases between. The V gene's germline CDR1 is SGHRS and CDR2 YFSETQ. The CDR3 loop reads CASSLTRTDTQYF. The CDR3 DNA is TGCGCCAGCAGCTTAACTAGGACAGATACGCAGTATTTT.